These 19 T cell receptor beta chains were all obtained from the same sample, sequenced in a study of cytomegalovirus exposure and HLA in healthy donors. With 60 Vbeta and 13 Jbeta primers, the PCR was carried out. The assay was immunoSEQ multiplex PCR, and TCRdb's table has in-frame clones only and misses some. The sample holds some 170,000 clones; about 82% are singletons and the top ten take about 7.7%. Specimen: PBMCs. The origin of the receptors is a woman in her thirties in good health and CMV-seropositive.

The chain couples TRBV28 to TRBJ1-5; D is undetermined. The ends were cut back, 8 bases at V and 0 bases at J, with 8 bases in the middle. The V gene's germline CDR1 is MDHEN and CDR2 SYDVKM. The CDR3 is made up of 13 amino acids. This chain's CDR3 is CASVVNSNQPQHF. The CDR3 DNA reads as TGTGCCAGCGTTGTCAATAGCAATCAGCCCCAGCATTTT.

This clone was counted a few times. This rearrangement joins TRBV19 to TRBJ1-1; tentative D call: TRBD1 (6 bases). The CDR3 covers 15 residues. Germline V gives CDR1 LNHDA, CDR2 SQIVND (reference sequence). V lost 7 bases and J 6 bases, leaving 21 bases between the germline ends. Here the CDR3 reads CASTVPGHEGSEAFF. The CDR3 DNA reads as TGTGCCAGTACCGTACCGGGACATGAAGGGTCTGAAGCTTTCTTT.

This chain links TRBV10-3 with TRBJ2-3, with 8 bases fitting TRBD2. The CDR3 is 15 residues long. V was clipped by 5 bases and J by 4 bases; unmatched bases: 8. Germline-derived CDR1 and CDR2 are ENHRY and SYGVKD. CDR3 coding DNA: TGTGCCATCAGTTCATGGCGGGGGGTATCAGATACGCAGTATTTT. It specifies CAISSWRGVSDTQYF.

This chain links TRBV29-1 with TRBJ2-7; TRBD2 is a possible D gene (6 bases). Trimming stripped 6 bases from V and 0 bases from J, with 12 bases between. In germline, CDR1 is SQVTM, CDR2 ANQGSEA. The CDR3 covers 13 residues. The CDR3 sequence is CSVSGTDSYEQYF. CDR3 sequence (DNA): TGCAGCGTCTCCGGGACTGACTCCTACGAGCAGTACTTC.

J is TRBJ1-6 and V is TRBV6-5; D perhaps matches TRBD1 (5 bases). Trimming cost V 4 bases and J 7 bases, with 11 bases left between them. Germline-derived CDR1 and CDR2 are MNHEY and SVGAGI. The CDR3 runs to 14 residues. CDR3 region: CASSSGLENSPLHF. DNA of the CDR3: TGTGCCAGCAGTTCGGGACTGGAGAATTCACCCCTCCACTTT.

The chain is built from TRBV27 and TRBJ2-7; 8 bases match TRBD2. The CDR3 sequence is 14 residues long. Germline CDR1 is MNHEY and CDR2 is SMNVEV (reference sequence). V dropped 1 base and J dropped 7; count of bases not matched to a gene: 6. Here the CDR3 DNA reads TGTGCCAGCAGTTTATATAGCGGGGTTAAGGAGCAGTACTTC. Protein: CASSLYSGVKEQYF.

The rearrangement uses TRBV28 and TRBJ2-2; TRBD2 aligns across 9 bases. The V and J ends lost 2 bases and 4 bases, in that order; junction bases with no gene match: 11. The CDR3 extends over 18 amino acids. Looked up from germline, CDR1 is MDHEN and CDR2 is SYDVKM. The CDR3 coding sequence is TGTGCCAGCAGTTTAAGACGAAGCGGGGGGAGGGGCACCGGGGAGCTGTTTTTT. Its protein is CASSLRRSGGRGTGELFF.

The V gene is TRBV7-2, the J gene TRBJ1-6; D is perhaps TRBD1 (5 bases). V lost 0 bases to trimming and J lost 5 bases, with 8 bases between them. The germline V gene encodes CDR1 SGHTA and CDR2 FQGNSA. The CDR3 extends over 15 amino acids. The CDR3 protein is CASSLAGLNNSPLHF. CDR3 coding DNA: TGTGCCAGCAGCTTAGCGGGACTGAATAATTCACCCCTCCACTTT.

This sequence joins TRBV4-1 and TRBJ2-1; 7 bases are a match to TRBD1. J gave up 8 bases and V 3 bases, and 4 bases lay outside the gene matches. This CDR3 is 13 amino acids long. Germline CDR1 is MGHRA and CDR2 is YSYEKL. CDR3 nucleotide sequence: TGCGCCAGCAGCCATACAGGGGACGATGAGCAGTTCTTC. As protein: CASSHTGDDEQFF.

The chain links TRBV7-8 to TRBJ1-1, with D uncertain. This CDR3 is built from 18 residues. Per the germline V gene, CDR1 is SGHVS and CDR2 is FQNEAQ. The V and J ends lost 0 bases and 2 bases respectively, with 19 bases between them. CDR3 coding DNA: TGTGCCAGCAGCTTAGCACGAGGGAAACACACCAGAAACACTGAAGCTTTCTTT. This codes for CASSLARGKHTRNTEAFF.

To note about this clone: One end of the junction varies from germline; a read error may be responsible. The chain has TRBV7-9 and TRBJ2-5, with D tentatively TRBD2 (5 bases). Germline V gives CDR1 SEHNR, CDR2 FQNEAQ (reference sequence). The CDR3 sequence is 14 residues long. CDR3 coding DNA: TGTTCCAGCAGCAACGGACTTAGATGGGAGACCCAGTACTTC. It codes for CSSSNGLRWETQYF.

The CDR3 region is CASQGRETGNTIYF. CDR3 bases: TGTGCCAGTCAGGGAAGGGAAACTGGAAACACCATATATTTT. The chain recombines TRBV6-1 with TRBJ1-3, with D perhaps TRBD1 (5 bases). CDR1 and CDR2 from the germline V gene are MNHNS and SASEGT. Between the trimmed V and J ends, which lost 9 bases and 2 bases, there was a span of 14 bases. The length of the CDR3 is 14 residues.

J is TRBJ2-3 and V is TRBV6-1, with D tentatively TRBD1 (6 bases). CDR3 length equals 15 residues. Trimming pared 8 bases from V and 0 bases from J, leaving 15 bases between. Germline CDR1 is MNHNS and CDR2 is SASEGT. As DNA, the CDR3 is TGTGCCAGCGGTAGGACAGCCTCTAGCACAGATACGCAGTATTTT. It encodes CASGRTASSTDTQYF.

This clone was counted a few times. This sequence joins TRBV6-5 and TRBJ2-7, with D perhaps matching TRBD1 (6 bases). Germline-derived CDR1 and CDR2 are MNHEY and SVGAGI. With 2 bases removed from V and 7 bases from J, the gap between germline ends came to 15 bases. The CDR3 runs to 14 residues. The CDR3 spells CASSYHTQGKEQYF. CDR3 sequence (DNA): TGTGCCAGCAGTTACCACACACAGGGTAAAGAGCAGTACTTC.

The CDR3 protein is CAWSRTGGYSPLHF. In DNA form, the CDR3 reads TGTGCCTGGAGTCGGACAGGGGGCTATTCACCCCTCCACTTT. The V call is TRBV30, the J call TRBJ1-6; 11 bases map to TRBD1. The CDR3 spans 14 residues. Trimming at V came to 2 bases and at J to 8 bases, leaving 2 bases not matched to a gene. Germline V CDR1 and CDR2: GTSNPN, SVGIG (reference sequence). Using reference TRBV30 and TRBJ1-6 for the parts outside the CDR3, the full variable domain is SQTIHQWPATLVQPVGSPLSLECTVEGTSNPNLYWYRQAAGRGLQLLFYSVGIGQISSEVPQNLSASRPQDRQFILSSKKLLLSDSGFYLCAWSRTGGYSPLHFGNGTRLTVT.

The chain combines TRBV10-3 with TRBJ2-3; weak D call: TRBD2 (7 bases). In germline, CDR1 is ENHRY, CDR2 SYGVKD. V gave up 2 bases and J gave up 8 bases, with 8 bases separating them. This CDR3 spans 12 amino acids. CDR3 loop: CAISERGGTQYF. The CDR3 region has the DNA TGTGCCATCAGTGAGAGGGGGGGTACGCAGTATTTT.

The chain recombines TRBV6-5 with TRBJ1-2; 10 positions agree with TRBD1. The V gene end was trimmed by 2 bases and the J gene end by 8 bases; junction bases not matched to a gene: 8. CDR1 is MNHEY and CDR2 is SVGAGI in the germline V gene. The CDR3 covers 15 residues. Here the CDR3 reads CASSYRGTGEHGYTF. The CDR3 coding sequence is TGTGCCAGCAGTTACAGAGGGACAGGGGAGCACGGCTACACCTTC.

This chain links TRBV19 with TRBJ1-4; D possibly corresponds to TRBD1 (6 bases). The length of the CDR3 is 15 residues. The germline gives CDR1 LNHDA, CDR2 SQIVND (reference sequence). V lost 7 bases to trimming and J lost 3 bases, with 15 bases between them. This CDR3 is CASTPTGTANEKLFF. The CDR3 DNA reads TGTGCCAGTACCCCAACAGGGACGGCTAATGAAAAACTGTTTTTT.

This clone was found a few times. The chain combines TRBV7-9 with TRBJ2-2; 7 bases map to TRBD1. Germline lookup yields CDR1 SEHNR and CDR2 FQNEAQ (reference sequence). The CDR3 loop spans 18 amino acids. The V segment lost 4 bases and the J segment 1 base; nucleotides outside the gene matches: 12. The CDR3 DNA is TGTGCCAGCAGCTCCCACCGATTGAGGGGGCAGAACACCGGGGAGCTGTTTTTT. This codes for CASSSHRLRGQNTGELFF.